These 20 T cell receptor beta chains came from one sample sequenced in a study of blood T cell repertoires in COVID-19. Data came from immunoSEQ multiplex PCR; TCRdb stores just in-frame clones and leaves some out. This table has tens of thousands of clones, around 84% appearing once. Sample: peripheral blood. Receptors were obtained from a woman over 75 in a cohort sampled during active or convalescent COVID-19.

J is TRBJ2-2 and V is TRBV5-4; 9 nucleotides match TRBD1. Per the germline V gene, CDR1 is SGHNT and CDR2 is YYREEE (reference sequence). Trimming removed 3 bases from V and 7 bases from J; junction bases left unmatched: 10. There are 16 residues in the CDR3. The CDR3 nucleotides are TGTGCCAGCAGCTCCCGGGACAGGGTTTACTTCGGGGAGCTGTTTTTT. Protein: CASSSRDRVYFGELFF. Based on the CDR3 plus reference TRBV5-4 and TRBJ2-2, the full variable domain is ETGVTQSPTHLIKTRGQQVTLRCSSQSGHNTVSWYQQALGQGPQFIFQYYREEENGRGNFPPRFSGLQFPNYSSELNVNALELDDSALYLCASSSRDRVYFGELFFGEGSRLTVL.

The rearrangement uses TRBV25-1 and TRBJ1-1, with TRBD1 as a possible D gene (5 bases). V lost 3 bases and J 4 bases, leaving 9 bases between the germline ends. The germline V gene has CDR1 MGHDK and CDR2 SYGVNS. This CDR3 comprises 13 residues. The CDR3 region has the DNA TGTGCCAGCAGTGAGGGGGGGGGCACTGAAGCTTTCTTT. Translation gives CASSEGGGTEAFF. The whole variable domain, remainder taken from reference TRBV25-1 and TRBJ1-1, is EADIYQTPRYLVIGTGKKITLECSQTMGHDKMYWYQQDPGMELHLIHYSYGVNSTEKGDLSSESTVSRIRTEHFPLTLESARPSHTSQYLCASSEGGGTEAFFGQGTRLTVV.

This chain connects TRBV30 to TRBJ2-2; D might be TRBD2 (5 bases). Trimming left V 5 bases short and J 6 bases short, with 7 bases between. The CDR3 contains 11 residues. Germline lookup yields CDR1 GTSNPN and CDR2 SVGIG (reference sequence). The CDR3 reads CAWGESGELFF. The CDR3 DNA reads as TGTGCCTGGGGGGAGTCCGGGGAGCTGTTTTTT.

CDR3 nucleotides: TGTGCCACCAGCCCGACTAGCGGGAGAACAGATACGCAGTATTTT. Protein sequence: CATSPTSGRTDTQYF. The chain couples TRBV24-1 to TRBJ2-3, with TRBD2 matching over 12 bases. The CDR3 has 15 amino acids. V trimming: 7 bases; J trimming: 3 bases; junction bases outside the gene matches: 4. Germline CDR1 and CDR2: KGHDR and SFDVKD.

This chain connects TRBV18 to TRBJ1-2; a weak D match, TRBD1 (5 bases). Germline loops: CDR1 KGHSH, CDR2 LQKENI. CDR3 length equals 16 residues. Trimming took off 4 bases at V and 7 bases at J, with 22 bases between the two ends. The CDR3 reads CASSLAWLTDSSGYTF. CDR3 DNA: TGTGCCAGCTCACTAGCATGGCTGACAGATAGCAGTGGCTACACCTTC.

Here the CDR3 reads CASRPGLADTGELFF. The CDR3 bases are TGTGCCAGCCGCCCGGGACTAGCGGACACCGGGGAGCTGTTTTTT. This chain uses TRBV28 with TRBJ2-2, with 11 bases aligning to TRBD2. CDR3 length equals 15 residues. Trimming cost V 8 bases and J 3 bases; bases outside gene matches: 5. The V gene's germline CDR1 is MDHEN and CDR2 SYDVKM.

The chain joins TRBV7-5 to TRBJ1-1; the table names TRBD1, a call not compared with the DNA. TRBV7-5 is labeled a pseudogene. The CDR3 is 16 amino acids. The CDR3 region is CARSLGYGQLNTEAFF. CDR3 coding DNA: TGTGCCAGAAGCTTAGGATATGGGCAGCTGAACACTGAAGCTTTCTTT.

The rearrangement joins TRBV5-1 to TRBJ2-7, with 9 bases fitting TRBD2. Germline CDR1 SGHRS, CDR2 YFSETQ. Trimming at V came to 3 bases and at J to 7 bases, leaving 11 bases not matched to a gene. The CDR3 runs 15 residues. The CDR3 spells CASSYIAGAGGEQYV. The CDR3 nucleotides read TGCGCCAGCAGCTACATAGCGGGAGCCGGGGGAGAGCAGTACGTC.

V usage is TRBV24-1 and J usage is TRBJ1-1; maybe TRBD1 (6 bases). The CDR3 runs to 16 residues. V was trimmed by 4 bases and J by 1 base, leaving 15 bases between them. Germline CDR1 and CDR2: KGHDR and SFDVKD. CDR3 sequence: CATSEGGVTGNTEAFF. The CDR3 nucleotides read TGTGCCACCAGTGAAGGGGGGGTCACAGGGAACACTGAAGCTTTCTTT.

The gene calls are TRBV30 and TRBJ1-1, with 7 bases matching TRBD1. CDR3 length: 15 residues. Losses at the gene ends were 4 bases for V and 1 base for J; bases not matched to a gene: 9. Germline V gene lookup returns CDR1 GTSNPN and CDR2 SVGIG (reference sequence). The CDR3 DNA sequence: TGTGCCTGGACTAAACAGGGGCAATGGAACACTGAAGCTTTCTTT. This gives the protein CAWTKQGQWNTEAFF.

The chain employs TRBV4-1 and TRBJ1-3; D may be TRBD1 (5 bases). The CDR3 length is 18 residues. V was shortened by 0 bases and J by 0 bases, with 15 bases between the two germline ends. CDR1 and CDR2 (germline): MGHRA, YSYEKL. The DNA for the CDR3 is TGCGCCAGCAGCCAAGATCCCCGACAGCCAAGCTCTGGAAACACCATATATTTT. Protein sequence: CASSQDPRQPSSGNTIYF.

The V gene is TRBV2, the J gene TRBJ1-1; TRBD1 agrees at 7 bases. V gave up 5 bases and J gave up 2 bases; unmatched junction bases: 11. CDR3 length equals 16 residues. Per germline, CDR1 SNHLY and CDR2 FYNNEI. CDR3 protein: CASSSTGQAINTEAFF. The CDR3 nucleotides read TGTGCCAGCAGTAGTACAGGACAGGCTATAAACACTGAAGCTTTCTTT.

The V gene is TRBV7-2, the J gene TRBJ2-7; D is possibly TRBD2 (6 bases). The CDR3 extends over 15 amino acids. The germline V gene encodes CDR1 SGHTA and CDR2 FQGNSA. Trimming cost V 5 bases and J 6 bases, with 20 bases left between them. DNA for the CDR3: TGTGCCAGCAGCCCAGCCGGGACTCCCCTGAGCGAGCAGTACGTC. Translation: CASSPAGTPLSEQYV.

The chain uses TRBV2 and TRBJ1-1, with D possibly TRBD1 on 6 matching bases. Trimming removed 4 bases from V and 1 base from J, with 10 bases in between. The CDR3 runs to 14 residues. CDR1 and CDR2 (germline): SNHLY, FYNNEI. The CDR3 DNA sequence: TGTGCCAGCAGTGCAGGGGATGGGAACACTGAAGCTTTCTTT. It yields the protein CASSAGDGNTEAFF.

This clone was found once. The J gene is TRBJ1-2, the V gene TRBV6-6, with 7 bases matching TRBD1. Germline V gives CDR1 MNHNY, CDR2 SVGAGI (reference sequence). The CDR3 runs 13 residues. Trimming cost V 4 bases and J 4 bases; bases outside gene matches: 3. The CDR3 coding sequence is TGTGCCAGCAGTTCCGGGACAGTCTATGGCTACACCTTC. Translated: CASSSGTVYGYTF.

This chain links TRBV5-1 with TRBJ2-7; weak D call: TRBD1 (5 bases). CDR1 and CDR2 from the germline V gene are SGHRS and YFSETQ. V was trimmed by 3 bases and J by 2 bases, leaving 12 bases between them. This CDR3 region has 14 residues. CDR3 DNA sequence: TGCGCCAGCAGCTCTGGAAAGGGGACCTACGAGCAGTACTTC. It is translated as CASSSGKGTYEQYF.

J is TRBJ1-2 and V is TRBV5-1; no definite D call. Germline V CDR1 and CDR2: SGHRS, YFSETQ. The CDR3 spans 13 residues. V lost 0 bases, J lost 7 bases, and 10 bases lay in between. CDR3 protein: CASSLEATGGYTF. DNA of the CDR3: TGCGCCAGCAGCTTGGAAGCGACCGGTGGCTACACCTTC.

The J gene is TRBJ2-3, the V gene TRBV2, with 9 bases fitting TRBD2. V lost 5 bases, J lost 0 bases, and 6 bases stayed unmatched. Germline-derived CDR1 and CDR2 are SNHLY and FYNNEI. The CDR3 runs to 16 residues. The CDR3 nucleotides read TGTGCCAGCAGTAGAACTAGCGGGCTAAGCACAGATACGCAGTATTTT. It encodes CASSRTSGLSTDTQYF.

The rearrangement uses TRBV5-5 and TRBJ1-2; 8 bases line up with TRBD1. CDR3 length: 14 amino acids. With 4 bases clipped from V and 8 bases from J, the junction kept 10 bases outside the gene matches. The germline gives CDR1 SGHKS, CDR2 YYEKEE (reference sequence). The CDR3 is CASSPEGQGVGYTF. The DNA for the CDR3 is TGTGCCAGCAGCCCGGAAGGACAGGGTGTGGGCTACACCTTC.

The rearrangement links TRBV11-2 to TRBJ1-3; D is unresolved. Trimming cost V 4 bases and J 2 bases, with 12 bases left between them. The CDR3 spans 15 residues. Germline V gives CDR1 SGHAT, CDR2 FQNNGV. CDR3 DNA: TGTGCCAGCAGCTCTACTGGACTGCCTGGAAACACCATATATTTT. It encodes CASSSTGLPGNTIYF.